This TCR beta chain is from a study of technical replicates of blood from several donors. Produced via immunoSEQ multiplex PCR; TCRdb's table is partial and in-frame only. Of about 83,000 clones detected, about 96% appear once; the ten largest clones hold about 0.3%. This clone came up once. Trimming cost V 7 bases and J 6 bases; bases outside gene matches: 6. This CDR3 comprises 14 residues. The germline V gene has CDR1 SGHVS and CDR2 FQNEAQ. The sequenced sample consisted of T cells isolated from PBMCs. The source of this sequence is a human donor in good health. The chain carries TRBV7-8 and TRBJ2-1; 10 bases map to TRBD1. The CDR3 here is CASNRDRGRNEQFF. CDR3 DNA: TGTGCCAGCAACCGGGACAGGGGCCGCAATGAGCAGTTCTTC. The variable domain in full, completed from reference TRBV7-8 and TRBJ2-1, reads GAGVSQSPRYKVAKRGQDVALRCDPISGHVSLFWYQQALGQGPEFLTYFQNEAQLDKSGLPSDRFFAERPEGSVSTLKIQRTQQEDSAVYLCASNRDRGRNEQFFGPGTRLTVL.